The following is a T cell receptor (beta chain) sequence with its context. The source of the sample is a study of liver allograft versus peripheral blood T cells. Study overall: In transplanted livers, T cell receptor repertoires were compared with those found in the recipients' peripheral blood.

V lost 5 bases and J lost 4; bases outside the gene matches: 14. CDR3 length equals 17 residues. Germline values: CDR1 DFQATT, CDR2 SNEGSKA (reference sequence). TCRdb reprocessed the reads via MiXCR and lists one record per CDR3 protein. The sample records over 3,500 distinct CDR3 sequences, about 20% being singletons. This chain connects TRBV20-1 to TRBJ2-3; 11 bases map to TRBD2. The receptor comes from a human patient who had a liver transplant. Part of the T cell pool may stem from the graft donor. The CDR3 region has the DNA TGCAGTGCTCGAGGGGGTAGCGGGGGGGCCGCCGCAGATACGCAGTATTTT. Its translation is CSARGGSGGAAADTQYF.